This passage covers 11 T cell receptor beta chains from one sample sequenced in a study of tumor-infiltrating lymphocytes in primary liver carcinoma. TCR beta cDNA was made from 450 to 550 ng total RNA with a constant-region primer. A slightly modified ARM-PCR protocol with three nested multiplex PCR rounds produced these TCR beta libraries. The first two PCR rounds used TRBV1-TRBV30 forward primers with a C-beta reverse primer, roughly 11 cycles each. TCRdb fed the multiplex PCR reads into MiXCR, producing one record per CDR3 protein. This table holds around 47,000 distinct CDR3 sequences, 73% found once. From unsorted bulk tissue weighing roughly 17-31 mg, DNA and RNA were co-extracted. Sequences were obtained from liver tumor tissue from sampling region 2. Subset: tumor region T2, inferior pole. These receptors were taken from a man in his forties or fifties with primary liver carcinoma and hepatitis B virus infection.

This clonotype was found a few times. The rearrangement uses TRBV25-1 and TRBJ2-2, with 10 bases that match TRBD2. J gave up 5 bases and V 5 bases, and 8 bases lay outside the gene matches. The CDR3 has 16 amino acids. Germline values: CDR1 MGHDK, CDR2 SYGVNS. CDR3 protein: CASSNLLAGETGELFF. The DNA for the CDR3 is TGTGCCAGCAGTAACCTCCTAGCGGGAGAAACCGGGGAGCTGTTTTTT.

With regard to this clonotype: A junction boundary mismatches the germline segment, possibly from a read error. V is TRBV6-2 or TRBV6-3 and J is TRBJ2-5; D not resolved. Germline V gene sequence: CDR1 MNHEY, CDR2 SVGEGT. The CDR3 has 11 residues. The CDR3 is CAGSGAETQYF. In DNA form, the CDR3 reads TGTGCCGGCAGTGGTGCAGAGACCCAGTACTTC.

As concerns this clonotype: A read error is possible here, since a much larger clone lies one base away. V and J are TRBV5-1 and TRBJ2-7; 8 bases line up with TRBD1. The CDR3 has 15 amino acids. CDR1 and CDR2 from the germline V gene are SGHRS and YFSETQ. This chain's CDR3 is CTNSSRTGNFAEQYF. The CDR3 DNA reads TGCACCAACAGCAGTCGGACAGGGAATTTTGCCGAGCAGTACTTC.

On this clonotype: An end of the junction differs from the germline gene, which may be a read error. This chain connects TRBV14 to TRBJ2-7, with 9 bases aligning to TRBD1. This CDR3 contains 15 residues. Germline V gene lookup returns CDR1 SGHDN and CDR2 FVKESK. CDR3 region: CASSRPGQGSYELYF. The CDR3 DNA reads TGTGCCAGCAGCCGACCGGGACAGGGCTCCTATGAGCTGTACTTC. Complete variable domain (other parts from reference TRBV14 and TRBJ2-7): EAGVTQFPSHSVIEKGQTVTLRCDPISGHDNLYWYRRVMGKEIKFLLHFVKESKQDESGMPNNRFLAERTGGTYSTLKVQPAELEDSGVYFCASSRPGQGSYELYFGPGTRLTVT.

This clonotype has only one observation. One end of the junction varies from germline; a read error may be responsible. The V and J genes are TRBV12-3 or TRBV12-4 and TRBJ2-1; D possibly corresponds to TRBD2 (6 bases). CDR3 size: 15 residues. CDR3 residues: CAISLGLGDVNEQFF. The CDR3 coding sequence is TGTGCCATCAGTTTGGGACTGGGAGATGTCAATGAGCAGTTCTTC.

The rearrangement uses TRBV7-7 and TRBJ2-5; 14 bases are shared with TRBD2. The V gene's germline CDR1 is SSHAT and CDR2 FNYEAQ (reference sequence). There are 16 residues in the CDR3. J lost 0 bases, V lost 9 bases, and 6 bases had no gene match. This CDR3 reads CARGLAGGRYQETQYF. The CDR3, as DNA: TGTGCCAGAGGACTAGCGGGAGGACGGTACCAAGAGACCCAGTACTTC.

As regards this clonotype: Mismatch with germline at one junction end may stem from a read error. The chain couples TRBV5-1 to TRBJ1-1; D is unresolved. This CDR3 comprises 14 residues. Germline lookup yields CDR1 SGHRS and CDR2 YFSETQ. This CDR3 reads CTSSLDGMNIEAFF. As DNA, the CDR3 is TGCACCAGCAGCTTGGATGGGATGAACATTGAAGCTTTCTTT.

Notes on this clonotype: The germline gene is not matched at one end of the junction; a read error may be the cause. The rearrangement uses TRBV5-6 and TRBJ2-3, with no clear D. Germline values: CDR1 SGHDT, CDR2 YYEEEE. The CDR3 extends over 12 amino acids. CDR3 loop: CANSPPGDTQYF. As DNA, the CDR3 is TGTGCCAACAGCCCCCCTGGTGATACGCAGTATTTT.

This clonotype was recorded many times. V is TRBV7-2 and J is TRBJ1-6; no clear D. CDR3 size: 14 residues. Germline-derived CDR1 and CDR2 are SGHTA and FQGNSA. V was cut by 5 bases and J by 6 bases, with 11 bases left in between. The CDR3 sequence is CASSQQLANSPLHF. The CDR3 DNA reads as TGTGCCAGCAGCCAACAGCTTGCTAATTCACCCCTCCACTTT.

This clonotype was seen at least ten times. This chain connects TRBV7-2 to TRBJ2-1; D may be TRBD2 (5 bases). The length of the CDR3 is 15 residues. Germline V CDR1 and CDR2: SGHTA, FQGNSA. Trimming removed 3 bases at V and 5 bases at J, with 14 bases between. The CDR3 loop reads CASSFSSTWNNEQFF. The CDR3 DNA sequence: TGTGCCAGCAGCTTTTCTAGCACCTGGAACAATGAGCAGTTCTTC.

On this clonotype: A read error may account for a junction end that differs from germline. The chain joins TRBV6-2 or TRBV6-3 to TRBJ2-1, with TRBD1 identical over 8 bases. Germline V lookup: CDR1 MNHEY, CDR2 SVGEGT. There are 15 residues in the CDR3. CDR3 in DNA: TGTGCCAGCAGCTTACTTGACAGGGGCTACTATGAGCAGTTCTTC. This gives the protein CASSLLDRGYYEQFF.